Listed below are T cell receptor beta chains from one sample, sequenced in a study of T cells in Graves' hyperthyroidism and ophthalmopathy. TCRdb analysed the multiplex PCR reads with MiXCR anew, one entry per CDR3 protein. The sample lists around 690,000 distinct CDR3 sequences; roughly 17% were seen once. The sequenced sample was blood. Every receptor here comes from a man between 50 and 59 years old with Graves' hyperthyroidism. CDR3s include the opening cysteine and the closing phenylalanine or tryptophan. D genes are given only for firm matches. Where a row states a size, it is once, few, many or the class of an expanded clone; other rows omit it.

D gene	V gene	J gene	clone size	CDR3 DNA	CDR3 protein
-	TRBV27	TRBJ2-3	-	TGTGCCAGCAGTTCCCTAGGGGCGGGTGGCACAGATACGCAGTATTTT	CASSSLGAGGTDTQYF
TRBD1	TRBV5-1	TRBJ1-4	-	TGCGCCAGCAGCCCGGGACAGGGTGGGATTGAAAAACTGTTTTTT	CASSPGQGGIEKLFF
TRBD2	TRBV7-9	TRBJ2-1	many	TGTGCCAGCAGCAATCCCGGGACTAGCAGCAATGAGCAGTTCTTC	CASSNPGTSSNEQFF
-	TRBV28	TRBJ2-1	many	TGTGCCAGCAGGATGGCTGGAGGAATCTCGTACAATGAGCAGTTCTTC	CASRMAGGISYNEQFF
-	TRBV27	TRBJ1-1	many	TGTGCCAGCAGAGTTTGGGAGCCCTCGGGTAACACTGAAGCTTTCTTT	CASRVWEPSGNTEAFF
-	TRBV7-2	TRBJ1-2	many	TGTGCCAGCAGCGTGGAGCGAAACTATGGCTACACCTTC	CASSVERNYGYTF
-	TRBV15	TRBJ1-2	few	TGTGCCACCAGAGCAACGGGCAACTATGGCTACACCTTC	CATRATGNYGYTF
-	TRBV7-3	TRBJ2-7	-	TGTGCCAGCAGCTTATCCGGGGGCGGGGGAGACTACGAGCAGTACTTC	CASSLSGGGGDYEQYF
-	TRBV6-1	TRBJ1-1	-	TGTGCCAGCAGCCGGACAGATTACACTGAAGCTTTCTTT	CASSRTDYTEAFF
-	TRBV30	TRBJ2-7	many	TGTGCCTGGAGTGCTGCGCGGGTCGACTACGAGCAGTACTTC	CAWSAARVDYEQYF
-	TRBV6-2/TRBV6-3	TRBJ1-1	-	TGTGCCAGCAGTTACGCAAAAGCGGCTTTCTTT	CASSYAKAAFF
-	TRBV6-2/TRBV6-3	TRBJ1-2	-	TGTGCCAGCAGTTACCAGGGGCTGGCTTATGGCTACACCTTC	CASSYQGLAYGYTF
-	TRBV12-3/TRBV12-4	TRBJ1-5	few	TGTGCCAGCAGTTTATCGCGGGTCTATAGCAATCAGCCCCAGCATTTT	CASSLSRVYSNQPQHF
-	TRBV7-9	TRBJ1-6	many	TGTGCCAGCAGTTTGGGGGATCGGGATTCACCCCTCCACTTT	CASSLGDRDSPLHF
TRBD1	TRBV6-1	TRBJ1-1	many	TGTGCCAGCAGCATGACAGGGACCCACACTTTCTTT	CASSMTGTHTFF
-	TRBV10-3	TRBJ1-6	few	TGTGCCATCAGTGAGTCGGACTCCTATAATTCACCCCTCCACTTT	CAISESDSYNSPLHF
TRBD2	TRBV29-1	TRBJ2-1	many	TGCAGCGGCGGACTAGACGATGAGCAGTTCTTC	CSGGLDDEQFF
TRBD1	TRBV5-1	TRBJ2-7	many	TGCGCCAGCGGGACAGGAGGGGACTACGAGCAGTACTTC	CASGTGGDYEQYF
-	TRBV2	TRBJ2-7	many	TGTGCCAGCACCAGGGACAGCGGGGAGCAGTACTTC	CASTRDSGEQYF
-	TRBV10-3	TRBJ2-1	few	TGTGCCATCAGAGTCCCTGAGGATAATGAGCAGTTCTTC	CAIRVPEDNEQFF
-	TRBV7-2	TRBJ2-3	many	TGTGCCAGCAGCCCCCGGTCCGTCACAGATACGCAGTATTTT	CASSPRSVTDTQYF
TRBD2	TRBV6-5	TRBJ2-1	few	TGTGCCAGCAGTTACAGGTCTAGGGCGGGAGTGATCAGTGAGCAGTTCTTC	CASSYRSRAGVISEQFF
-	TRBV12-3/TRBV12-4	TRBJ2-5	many	TGTGCCAGCAGGGGACACCTCCAAGAGACCCAGTACTTC	CASRGHLQETQYF
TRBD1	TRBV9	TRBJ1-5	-	TGTGCCAGCAGCCTCACGGGACAGAGGGATCAGCCCCAGCATTTT	CASSLTGQRDQPQHF
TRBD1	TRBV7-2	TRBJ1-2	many	TGTGCCAGCAGCTTAGCAGGGGGCGGGAGCTATGGCTACACCTTC	CASSLAGGGSYGYTF
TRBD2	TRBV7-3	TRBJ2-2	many	TGTGCCAGCAGCCACGGGACTAGCGGGAACACCGGGGAGCTGTTTTTT	CASSHGTSGNTGELFF
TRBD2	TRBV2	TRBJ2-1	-	TGTGCCAGCAGTAACACACTAGCGGGAGGCTATGAGCAGTTCTTC	CASSNTLAGGYEQFF
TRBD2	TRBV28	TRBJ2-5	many	TGTGCCAGCAGACTGGGACTAGCGGGAGGGGAGGAGACCCAGTACTTC	CASRLGLAGGEETQYF
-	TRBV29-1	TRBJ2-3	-	TGCAGCGTTGAAGATTCCCCCGCCGCAGGTACGCAGTGTTTT	CSVEDSPAAGTQCF
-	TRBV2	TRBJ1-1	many	TGTGCCAGCAGGGACACTATGAACACTGAAGCTTTCTTT	CASRDTMNTEAFF
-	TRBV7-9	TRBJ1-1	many	TGTGCCAGCAGCCCCCGAGGGACAATTGAAGCTTTCTTT	CASSPRGTIEAFF
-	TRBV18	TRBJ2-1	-	TGTGCCAGCTCACCTGGGGACTTTTACAATGAGCAGTTCTTC	CASSPGDFYNEQFF
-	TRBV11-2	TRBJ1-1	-	TGTGCCAGCAGTTCCACAGGGCCGTGGGGAGCTTTCTTT	CASSSTGPWGAFF
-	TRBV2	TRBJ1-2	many	TGTGCCAGCAGCCGTAGGACATCTTTCTATGGCTACACCTTC	CASSRRTSFYGYTF
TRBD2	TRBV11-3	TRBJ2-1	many	TGTGCCAGCAGCTTAGTAGCGGGTGCCTACAATGAGCAGTTCTTC	CASSLVAGAYNEQFF
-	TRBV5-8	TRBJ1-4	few	TGTGCCAGCAGCTTCGGGACCCTGGGGGAAAAACTGTTTTTT	CASSFGTLGEKLFF
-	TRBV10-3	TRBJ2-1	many	TGTGCCATCAGGGGAGGACAAGAGCAGTTCTTC	CAIRGGQEQFF
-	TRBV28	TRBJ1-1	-	TGTGCCACCCGGGACTCTGAAGCTTTCTTT	CATRDSEAFF
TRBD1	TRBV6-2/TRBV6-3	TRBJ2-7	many	TGTGCCAGCACCTACGGACAGGGAACGGCCGAGCAGTACTTC	CASTYGQGTAEQYF
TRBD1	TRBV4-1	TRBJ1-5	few	TGCGCCAGCAGCCAAGGAGGACAGGGGGGGCAGCCCCAGCATTTT	CASSQGGQGGQPQHF
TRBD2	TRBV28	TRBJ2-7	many	TGTGCCAGCAGTTCCTCTGGAGCGGGAGGGGGTGAGCAGTACTTC	CASSSSGAGGGEQYF
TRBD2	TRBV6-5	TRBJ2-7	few	TGTGCCAGCAGTTATCGGGAGGGACACTACGAGCAGTACTTC	CASSYREGHYEQYF
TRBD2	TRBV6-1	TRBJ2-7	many	TGTGCCAGCAGACCCCATTCTAGCGGGGGCCCTTCCTACGAGCAGTACTTC	CASRPHSSGGPSYEQYF
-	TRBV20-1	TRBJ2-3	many	TGCAGTGCTAGAGATGTTTTGCGGGGATCATCCACAGATACGCAGTATTTT	CSARDVLRGSSTDTQYF
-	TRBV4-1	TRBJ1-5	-	TGCGCCAGCAGCCAAGCCTTGACAAGCAATCAGCCCCAGCATTTT	CASSQALTSNQPQHF